This entry lists 31 T cell receptor beta chains sequenced from one sample in a study of blood T cell repertoires in COVID-19. Profiled with immunoSEQ multiplex PCR; TCRdb holds only in-frame clones, not every one. Among about 49,000 clones, approximately 87% were seen once, and the ten largest hold roughly 13%. The sequenced sample was peripheral blood. The source is a human donor in a cohort sampled during active COVID-19.

The rearrangement links TRBV7-9 to TRBJ2-2; 8 nucleotides line up with TRBD2. CDR3 length: 17 residues. Germline CDR1 and CDR2: SEHNR and FQNEAQ (reference sequence). J gave up 2 bases and V 1 base, and 6 bases lay outside the gene matches. CDR3 DNA: TGTGCCAGCAGCTTAGATTTCGGGAGGGCAAACACCGGGGAGCTGTTTTTT. This encodes CASSLDFGRANTGELFF.

V and J are TRBV10-1 and TRBJ1-1, with D tentatively TRBD1 (5 bases). In germline, CDR1 is WNHNN, CDR2 SYGVQD (reference sequence). The V gene lost 5 bases and the J gene lost 7 bases, with 14 bases spanning the gap. This CDR3 region has 13 residues. DNA for the CDR3: TGCGCCAGCAGTTTCGATAGAAGGGGTGAAGCTTTCTTT. This gives the protein CASSFDRRGEAFF.

The sample holds a few counts of this clone. The chain recombines TRBV6-2 or TRBV6-3 with TRBJ1-2; 10 bases map to TRBD1. V dropped 6 bases and J dropped 4; count of bases not matched to a gene: 5. CDR1 MNHEY and CDR2 SVGEGT come from the germline V gene. This CDR3 has 14 residues. CDR3: CASSQTGGTYGYTF. For the CDR3, the DNA is TGTGCCAGCAGCCAGACAGGGGGCACCTATGGCTACACCTTC.

The genes are TRBV10-3 and TRBJ1-5; 7 nucleotides match TRBD1. The CDR3 covers 16 residues. Germline lookup yields CDR1 ENHRY and CDR2 SYGVKD. Trimming took 3 bases from V and 0 from J; bases not matched to a gene: 5. The CDR3 protein is CAISDPGGSSNQPQHF. As DNA, the CDR3 is TGTGCCATCAGTGACCCAGGGGGTAGTAGCAATCAGCCCCAGCATTTT.

This clone was seen a single time. For the CDR3, the DNA is TGTGCCAGTAGTGCGCCCACAGGGCCTCTCAACACCGGGGAGCTGTTTTTT. It specifies CASSAPTGPLNTGELFF. This sequence joins TRBV19 and TRBJ2-2, with D maybe TRBD1 (6 bases). Trimming took off 5 bases at V and 2 bases at J, with 18 bases between the two ends. Germline V gene sequence: CDR1 LNHDA, CDR2 SQIVND (reference sequence). The CDR3 consists of 17 residues. Combining the CDR3 with reference TRBV19 and TRBJ2-2 gives the whole variable domain DGGITQSPKYLFRKEGQNVTLSCEQNLNHDAMYWYRQDPGQGLRLIYYSQIVNDFQKGDIAEGYSVSREKKESFPLTVTSAQKNPTAFYLCASSAPTGPLNTGELFFGEGSRLTVL.

Only a few counts were recorded for this clone. The J gene is TRBJ1-4, the V gene TRBV5-1; 9 positions match TRBD1. The CDR3 spans 14 residues. Germline-derived CDR1 and CDR2 are SGHRS and YFSETQ. V trimming: 4 bases; J trimming: 8 bases; junction bases outside the gene matches: 6. In DNA form, the CDR3 reads TGCGCCAGCAGCGAAGGGACAGGGCACGAAAAACTGTTTTTT. Protein sequence: CASSEGTGHEKLFF.

The count of this clone is one. The J gene is TRBJ2-1, the V gene TRBV6-2 or TRBV6-3; 9 nucleotides align to TRBD2. The CDR3 is made up of 17 amino acids. J was trimmed by 4 bases and V by 0 bases; bases with no gene match: 7. The germline CDR1 and CDR2 sequences are MNHEY and SVGEGT. The CDR3 sequence: CASSYSPPSGVYNEQFF. The CDR3 nucleotides are TGTGCCAGCAGTTACTCTCCCCCTAGCGGGGTTTACAATGAGCAGTTCTTC.

J is TRBJ1-3 and V is TRBV6-2 or TRBV6-3; TRBD1 might be the D (5 bases). Trimming shortened V by 5 bases and J by 0 bases, and 11 bases separated the two germline ends. CDR3 length: 15 residues. In germline, CDR1 is MNHEY, CDR2 SVGEGT. As DNA, the CDR3 is TGTGCCAGCAGTCGCGACAGTAGCTCTGGAAACACCATATATTTT. The encoded protein is CASSRDSSSGNTIYF.

The chain is built from TRBV30 and TRBJ1-6; D is undetermined. V shed 3 bases and J shed 8 bases, with 11 bases lying between them. CDR3 length: 13 residues. Germline CDR1 and CDR2: GTSNPN and SVGIG (reference sequence). The CDR3 spells CAWSPGGDSPLHF. The CDR3, as DNA: TGTGCCTGGAGCCCAGGAGGTGATTCACCCCTCCACTTT.

This chain connects TRBV7-2 to TRBJ2-2, with D perhaps TRBD2 (6 bases). Germline-derived CDR1 and CDR2 are SGHTA and FQGNSA. Trimming took off 5 bases at V and 4 bases at J, with 14 bases between the two ends. The CDR3 loop spans 15 amino acids. CDR3 loop: CASSRGFEGTGELFF. CDR3 in DNA: TGTGCCAGCAGCCGGGGGTTCGAGGGCACCGGGGAGCTGTTTTTT.

The CDR3 DNA reads TGTGCCAGCAGTTTATCGTATTCCGCGGGGGGCGGTGGCTACACCTTC. Translating it yields CASSLSYSAGGGGYTF. The J gene is TRBJ1-2, the V gene TRBV27; D possibly corresponds to TRBD1 (6 bases). Per the germline V gene, CDR1 is MNHEY and CDR2 is SMNVEV (reference sequence). This CDR3 region has 16 residues. V lost 0 bases, J lost 7 bases, and 18 bases lay in between.

This chain links TRBV19 with TRBJ2-7; TRBD1 matches 9 bases. With V trimmed by 5 bases and J by 3 bases, 14 bases remained unmatched. The CDR3 sequence is 17 residues long. Germline loops: CDR1 LNHDA, CDR2 SQIVND (reference sequence). CDR3 in DNA: TGTGCCAGTAGTGACCTAAACGCGGGACAGGGATACTACGAGCAGTACTTC. Its protein is CASSDLNAGQGYYEQYF.

The chain couples TRBV24-1 to TRBJ2-7; D is perhaps TRBD1 (6 bases). Germline assignment: CDR1 KGHDR and CDR2 SFDVKD. Trimming pared 3 bases from V and 3 bases from J, leaving 14 bases between. CDR3 length: 15 amino acids. CDR3 nucleotide sequence: TGTGCCACCAGTGATCACCCAGGGGTAAGCTACGAGCAGTACTTC. Its protein product is CATSDHPGVSYEQYF.

This sequence joins TRBV6-2 or TRBV6-3 and TRBJ2-7; 8 bases agree with TRBD1. Germline-derived CDR1 and CDR2 are MNHEY and SVGEGT. V gave up 0 bases and J gave up 1 base; unmatched junction bases: 11. The CDR3 contains 18 residues. The CDR3, as DNA: TGTGCCAGCAGTTACTCCCCCACAGGGGGGTTATATTCCTACGAGCAGTACTTC. It encodes CASSYSPTGGLYSYEQYF.

This chain links TRBV30 with TRBJ1-2, with D maybe TRBD1 (5 bases). V was pared by 0 bases and J by 6 bases, with 14 bases between. The germline V gene has CDR1 GTSNPN and CDR2 SVGIG (reference sequence). The CDR3 consists of 14 residues. CDR3 loop: CAWSVLSRVNGYTF. The CDR3 DNA reads TGTGCCTGGAGTGTTTTATCCAGGGTTAATGGCTACACCTTC.

The chain has TRBV18 and TRBJ2-7, with D tentatively TRBD1 (6 bases). The germline V and J ends were trimmed by 5 bases and 3 bases, with 11 bases remaining between them. CDR1 KGHSH and CDR2 LQKENI come from the germline V gene. The CDR3 length is 13 residues. The CDR3: CASSAWTDYEQYF. CDR3 DNA: TGTGCCAGCTCAGCTTGGACAGACTACGAGCAGTACTTC. Variable domain in full (rest from reference TRBV18 and TRBJ2-7): NAGVMQNPRHLVRRRGQEARLRCSPMKGHSHVYWYRQLPEEGLKFMVYLQKENIIDESGMPKERFSAEFPKEGPSILRIQQVVRGDSAAYFCASSAWTDYEQYFGPGTRLTVT.

This sequence joins TRBV5-1 and TRBJ2-5, with D uncertain. The germline CDR1 and CDR2 sequences are SGHRS and YFSETQ. CDR3 length equals 13 residues. Trimming removed 0 bases at V and 1 base at J, with 4 bases between. CDR3 DNA: TGCGCCAGCAGCTTGGGGAGCCAAGAGACCCAGTACTTC. Protein sequence: CASSLGSQETQYF.

V usage is TRBV11-2 and J usage is TRBJ1-4; TRBD1 matches at 8 bases. Trimming cost V 5 bases and J 8 bases; bases outside gene matches: 7. The CDR3 contains 14 residues. Germline V gene sequence: CDR1 SGHAT, CDR2 FQNNGV. This CDR3 reads CASSPGGIGEKLFF. CDR3 bases: TGTGCCAGCAGCCCAGGGGGCATAGGGGAAAAACTGTTTTTT.

The chain links TRBV2 to TRBJ1-1; tentative D call: TRBD1 (6 bases). V gave up 2 bases and J gave up 4 bases, with 14 bases separating them. In germline, CDR1 is SNHLY, CDR2 FYNNEI. This CDR3 contains 15 residues. The CDR3 protein is CASSETRTVGTEAFF. In nucleotides, the CDR3 is TGTGCCAGCAGTGAAACCAGGACAGTAGGCACTGAAGCTTTCTTT.

The chain is built from TRBV4-1 and TRBJ2-7, with a possible D match to TRBD2 (6 bases). The CDR3 is 17 residues long. V dropped 1 base and J dropped 4 bases, with 20 bases sitting between them. Looked up from germline, CDR1 is MGHRA and CDR2 is YSYEKL. CDR3 residues: CASSQGGPGSGGYEQYF. The CDR3 nucleotides read TGCGCCAGCAGCCAAGGAGGGCCGGGATCTGGAGGGTACGAGCAGTACTTC.

The rearrangement uses TRBV4-3 and TRBJ2-3; D perhaps matches TRBD1 (6 bases). The CDR3 covers 13 residues. Per germline, CDR1 LGHNA and CDR2 YSLEER. The V and J ends lost 3 bases and 7 bases respectively, with 11 bases between them. CDR3 coding DNA: TGCGCCAGCAGCCACCGACAGGCTTATACGCAGTATTTT. It is translated as CASSHRQAYTQYF.

The gene calls are TRBV9 and TRBJ1-1, with D possibly matching TRBD1 (5 bases). The CDR3 extends over 15 amino acids. The V end was cut by 4 bases, the J end by 0 bases, with 13 bases between. Germline V gene lookup returns CDR1 SGDLS and CDR2 YYNGEE. DNA of the CDR3: TGTGCCAGCAGCCCCCCCCACAGGTTGAACACTGAAGCTTTCTTT. It yields the protein CASSPPHRLNTEAFF.

For the CDR3, the DNA is TGTGCCAGCAGTGGACAGGGGGTGGGAGAAAAACTGTTTTTT. Translated, it gives CASSGQGVGEKLFF. The V call is TRBV2, the J call TRBJ1-4; 9 bases agree with TRBD1. There are 14 residues in the CDR3. Germline loops: CDR1 SNHLY, CDR2 FYNNEI. V lost 4 bases, J lost 8 bases, and 5 bases stayed unmatched.

This sequence joins TRBV7-2 and TRBJ2-5, with TRBD2 matching over 8 bases. The germline V gene encodes CDR1 SGHTA and CDR2 FQGNSA. The CDR3 has 15 residues. The ends lost 6 bases at V and 7 bases at J; junction bases unmatched: 13. For the CDR3, the DNA is TGTGCCAGCAGTATAGCGGGCGGGAGGTTTGGGACCCAGTACTTC. Translating it yields CASSIAGGRFGTQYF.

The chain carries TRBV5-1 and TRBJ1-3; weak D call: TRBD1 (6 bases). Trimming cost V 4 bases and J 8 bases, with 13 bases left between them. Germline loops: CDR1 SGHRS, CDR2 YFSETQ. The CDR3 is 13 amino acids. This CDR3 is CASSTRQEDTIYF. The DNA for the CDR3 is TGCGCCAGCAGCACCCGACAGGAGGACACCATATATTTT.

On this clone: One end of the junction is discordant with germline, which a read error may explain. V usage is TRBV18 and J usage is TRBJ1-4; TRBD1 aligns across 10 bases. There are 17 residues in the CDR3. Looked up from germline, CDR1 is KGHSH and CDR2 is LQKENI. The CDR3 nucleotides read TGTGCCAGCTCACCATTTGGACAGGGGGGAGCTAAGGAAAAACTGTTTTTT. Amino acids: CASSPFGQGGAKEKLFF.

This chain uses TRBV6-2 or TRBV6-3 with TRBJ2-5; 12 nucleotides agree with TRBD2. V gave up 4 bases and J gave up 3 bases; unmatched junction bases: 6. The length of the CDR3 is 16 residues. Germline V gene sequence: CDR1 MNHEY, CDR2 SVGEGT. CDR3 in amino acids: CASSFTSGGIEETQYF. For the CDR3, the DNA is TGTGCCAGCAGTTTCACTAGCGGGGGGATTGAAGAGACCCAGTACTTC.

This rearrangement joins TRBV4-2 to TRBJ2-7; TRBD1 matches 10 bases. The junction had 7 bases not matched to a gene; V was cut back by 1 base and J by 4 bases. Germline loops: CDR1 LGHNA, CDR2 YNFKEQ. The CDR3 consists of 16 residues. The CDR3 sequence is CASSQGRGQGTYEQYF. CDR3 coding DNA: TGTGCCAGCAGCCAAGGGCGGGGACAGGGGACTTACGAGCAGTACTTC.

The chain joins TRBV19 to TRBJ1-2, with D possibly being TRBD1 (5 bases). Looked up from germline, CDR1 is LNHDA and CDR2 is SQIVND (reference sequence). The V end lost 3 bases, the J end lost 3 bases, and 14 bases lay between the germline ends. The CDR3 spans 15 residues. The CDR3 protein is CASSIRTRADYGYTF. Written as DNA, the CDR3 is TGTGCCAGTAGTATCCGGACAAGGGCCGACTATGGCTACACCTTC.

This chain connects TRBV30 to TRBJ1-3, with TRBD1 matching 7 bases. This CDR3 is 14 amino acids long. Per the germline V gene, CDR1 is GTSNPN and CDR2 is SVGIG (reference sequence). Trimming cost V 4 bases and J 3 bases; bases outside gene matches: 6. CDR3: CAWTGGAGGNTIYF. The CDR3 nucleotides are TGTGCCTGGACAGGGGGAGCAGGTGGAAACACCATATATTTT.

The CDR3 DNA is TGTGCCAGCAGTCCCCTGACAGGGATCCGCGAGCAGTACTTC. It translates to CASSPLTGIREQYF. This chain joins TRBV6-5 and TRBJ2-7, with 7 bases that match TRBD1. Germline values: CDR1 MNHEY, CDR2 SVGAGI. This CDR3 has 14 amino acids. J gave up 6 bases and V 5 bases, and 10 bases lay outside the gene matches.